This T cell receptor beta chain was recovered during a study of regulatory T cells in long-lasting Graves disease. Comments on this clonotype: Its cognate antigen is unknown.

Assembly of TCR beta libraries relied on iRepertoire HTBI primers together with Arm-PCR of CDR3 regions. Each CDR3 protein is one row after TCRdb ran MiXCR on the multiplex PCR reads. The data hold about 620,000 distinct CDR3 sequences, with 15% to 20% observed a single time. Study-level points and caveats: It was in persistent disease that TRBV28, TRBJ1-2 and TRBJ2-5 were favored. The study found lower TCR diversity in persistent Graves' patients than in newly diagnosed ones.

Germline CDR1 is ENHRY and CDR2 is SYGVKD. V lost 3 bases and J 4 bases, leaving 13 bases between the germline ends. This CDR3 contains 14 residues. Noted time point: newly diagnosed GD, antithyroid drugs for less than 3 months. PBMC RNA was the source of the TCR library. The sample was also reused in another study, on T cells in Graves' hyperthyroidism and ophthalmopathy. That source adds: Hyperthyroidism in the patients, aged 18 to 65, was newly diagnosed and under 2 months in duration.

The chain couples TRBV10-3 to TRBJ2-7, with D possibly being TRBD1 or TRBD2 (6 bases each). The sequencing used peripheral blood mononuclear cells (PBMCs), collected at new diagnosis, from a patient treated with antithyroid drugs. This receptor was identified in a woman in her 30s with Graves disease. CDR3 bases: TGTGCCATCAGTGATCAAGGAGGGGGGTACGAGCAGTACTTC. It yields the protein CAISDQGGGYEQYF.